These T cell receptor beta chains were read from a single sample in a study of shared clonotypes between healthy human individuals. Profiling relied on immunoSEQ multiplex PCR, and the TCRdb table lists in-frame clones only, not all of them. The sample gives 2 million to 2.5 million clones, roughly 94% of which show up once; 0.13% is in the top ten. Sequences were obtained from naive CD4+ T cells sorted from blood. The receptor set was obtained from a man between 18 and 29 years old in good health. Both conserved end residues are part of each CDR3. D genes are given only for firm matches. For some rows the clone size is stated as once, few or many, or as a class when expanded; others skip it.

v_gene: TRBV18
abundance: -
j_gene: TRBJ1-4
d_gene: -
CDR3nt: TGTGCCAGCTCACCCAGCAGGGGAAATGAAAAACTGTTTTTT
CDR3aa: CASSPSRGNEKLFF

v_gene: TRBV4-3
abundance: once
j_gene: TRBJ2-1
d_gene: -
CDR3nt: TGCGCCAGCAGCCAAGATTACGAAGGTCTTGAGCAGTTCTTC
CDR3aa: CASSQDYEGLEQFF

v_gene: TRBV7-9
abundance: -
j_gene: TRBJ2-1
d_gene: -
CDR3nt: TGTGCCAGCAGCTTATTAGACGGTAACAATGAGCAGTTCTTC
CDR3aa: CASSLLDGNNEQFF

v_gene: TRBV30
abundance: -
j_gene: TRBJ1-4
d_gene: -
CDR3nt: TGTGCCTGGAGTGGGAAGACAGATTTTAATGAAAAACTGTTTTTT
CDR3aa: CAWSGKTDFNEKLFF

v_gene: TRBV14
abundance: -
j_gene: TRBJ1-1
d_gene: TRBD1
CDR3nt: TGTGCCAGCAGCATCATCGCCGGGACAGGGACCCCTGAAGCTTTCTTT
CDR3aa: CASSIIAGTGTPEAFF

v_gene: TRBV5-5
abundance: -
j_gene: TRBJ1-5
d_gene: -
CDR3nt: TGTGCCAGCAGCTGGGGTGGGGGGCCCCTCTATCAGCCCCAGCATTTT
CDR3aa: CASSWGGGPLYQPQHF

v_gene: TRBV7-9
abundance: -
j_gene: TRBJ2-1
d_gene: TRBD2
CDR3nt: TGTGCCAGCAGCGTAATCCTAGCGGGGGGGCCCCATGAGCAGTTCTTC
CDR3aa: CASSVILAGGPHEQFF

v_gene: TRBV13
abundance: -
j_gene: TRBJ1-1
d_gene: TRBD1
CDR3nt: TGTGCCAGCAGCAATAGGGGGCTGAGGGGAAACACTGAAGCTTTCTTT
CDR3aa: CASSNRGLRGNTEAFF

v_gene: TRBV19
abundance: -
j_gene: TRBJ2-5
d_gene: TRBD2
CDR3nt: TGTGCCAGTAGTAGGACTAGCGGACAAGAGACCCAGTACTTC
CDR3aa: CASSRTSGQETQYF

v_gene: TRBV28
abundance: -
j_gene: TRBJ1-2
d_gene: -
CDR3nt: TGTGCCAGCAGTTTACCCAGGGAAGGTAACTATGGCTACACCTTC
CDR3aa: CASSLPREGNYGYTF

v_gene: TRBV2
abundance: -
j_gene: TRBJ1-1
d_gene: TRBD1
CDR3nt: TGTGCCAGCGCGACCCAGGGGGCGACCACTGAAGCTTTCTTT
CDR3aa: CASATQGATTEAFF

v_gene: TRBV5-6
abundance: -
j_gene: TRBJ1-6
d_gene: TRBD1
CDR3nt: TGTGCCAGCAGCTCCGGGACAGCGACGGGACCCCTCCACTTT
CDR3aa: CASSSGTATGPLHF

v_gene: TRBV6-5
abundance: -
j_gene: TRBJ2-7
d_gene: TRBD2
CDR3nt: TGTGCCAGCAGAGAATCTAGCGGGAGTGGCGAGCAGTACTTC
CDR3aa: CASRESSGSGEQYF

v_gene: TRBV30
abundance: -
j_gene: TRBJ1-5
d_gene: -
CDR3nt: TGTGCCTGGTCCCCGGGACTCAATCAGCCCCAGCATTTT
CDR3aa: CAWSPGLNQPQHF

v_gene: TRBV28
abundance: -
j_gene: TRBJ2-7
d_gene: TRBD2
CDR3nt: TGTGCCAGCAGTGAGCCGGGGGGGAGGGACTCCTACGAGCAGTACTTC
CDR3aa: CASSEPGGRDSYEQYF

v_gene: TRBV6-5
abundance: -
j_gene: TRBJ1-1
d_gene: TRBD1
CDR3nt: TGTGCCACCCGACGGACAGGGCAGCCCACTGAAGCTTTCTTT
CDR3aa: CATRRTGQPTEAFF

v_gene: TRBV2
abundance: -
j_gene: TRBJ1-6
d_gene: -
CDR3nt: TGTGCCAGCAAGCTCGAATACTATAATTCACCCCTCCACTTT
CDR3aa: CASKLEYYNSPLHF

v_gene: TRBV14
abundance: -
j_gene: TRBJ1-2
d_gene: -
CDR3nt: TGTGCCAGCAGCCACGACTTTAACTATGGCTACACCTTC
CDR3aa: CASSHDFNYGYTF

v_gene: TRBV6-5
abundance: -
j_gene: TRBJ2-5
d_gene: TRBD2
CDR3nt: TGTGCCAGCAGTTTCCGACCCGGGGGGGCGAGGGAGACCCAGTACTTC
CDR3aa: CASSFRPGGARETQYF

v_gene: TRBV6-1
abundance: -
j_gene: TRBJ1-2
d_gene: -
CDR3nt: TGTGCCAGCGCGACCCAGGGCTATGGCTACACCTTC
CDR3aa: CASATQGYGYTF

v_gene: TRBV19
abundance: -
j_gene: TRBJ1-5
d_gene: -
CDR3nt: TGTGCCAGTAGTATCGACCCAAGTAGCAATCAGCCCCAGCATTTT
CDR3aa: CASSIDPSSNQPQHF

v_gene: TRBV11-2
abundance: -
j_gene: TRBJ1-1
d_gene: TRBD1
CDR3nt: TGTGCCAGCAGCAGGGACAGGGGTGCTTACACTGAAGCTTTCTTT
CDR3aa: CASSRDRGAYTEAFF

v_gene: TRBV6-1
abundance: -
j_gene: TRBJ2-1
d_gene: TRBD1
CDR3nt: TGTGCCAGCGACAGGGGGCCCAACAATGAGCAGTTCTTC
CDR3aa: CASDRGPNNEQFF

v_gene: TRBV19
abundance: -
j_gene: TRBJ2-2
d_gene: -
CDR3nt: TGTGCCAGTAGTATAACACAGGCGAACACCGGGGAGCTGTTTTTT
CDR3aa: CASSITQANTGELFF

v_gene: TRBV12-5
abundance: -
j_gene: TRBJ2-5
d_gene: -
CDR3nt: TGTGCTAGTGGTTTCCCGGGGGCGGAGACCCAGTACTTC
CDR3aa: CASGFPGAETQYF

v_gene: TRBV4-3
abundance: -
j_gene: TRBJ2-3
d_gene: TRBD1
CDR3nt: TGCGCCAGCAGCCAAGAGGGGACAGGGCTTAGCACAGATACGCAGTATTTT
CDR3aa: CASSQEGTGLSTDTQYF

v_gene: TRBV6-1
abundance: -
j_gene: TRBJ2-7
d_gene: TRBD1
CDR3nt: TGTGCCAGCAGTGACGGGACAGGGGGCACCTACGAGCAGTACTTC
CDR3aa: CASSDGTGGTYEQYF

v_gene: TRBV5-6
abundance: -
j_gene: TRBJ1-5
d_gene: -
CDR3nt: TGTGCCAGCAGCTCGGCTAGGGAGTGGACGAATGGGCAGCCCCAGCATTTT
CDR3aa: CASSSAREWTNGQPQHF

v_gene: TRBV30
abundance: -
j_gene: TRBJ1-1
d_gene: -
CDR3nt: TGTGCCTGGAGTTGGAGCAGGATGAACACTGAAGCTTTCTTT
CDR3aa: CAWSWSRMNTEAFF

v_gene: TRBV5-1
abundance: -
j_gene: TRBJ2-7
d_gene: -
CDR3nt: TGCGCCAGCAGCTCCAAAAGGTCGGGTGAGGGGCCGTCTTACGAGCAGTACTTC
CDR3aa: CASSSKRSGEGPSYEQYF

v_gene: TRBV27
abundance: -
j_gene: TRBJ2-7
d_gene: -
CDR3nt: TGTGCCAGCAGTTTATCTAGGGACCACTACGAGCAGTACTTC
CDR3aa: CASSLSRDHYEQYF

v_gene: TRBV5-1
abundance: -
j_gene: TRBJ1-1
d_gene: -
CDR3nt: TGCGCCAGCAGCTTGATCAGGGATACTGAAGCTTTCTTT
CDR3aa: CASSLIRDTEAFF

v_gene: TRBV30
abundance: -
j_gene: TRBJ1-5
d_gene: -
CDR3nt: TGTGCCTGGAGTGTAGATGGAGGGAACCAGCCCCAGCATTTT
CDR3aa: CAWSVDGGNQPQHF

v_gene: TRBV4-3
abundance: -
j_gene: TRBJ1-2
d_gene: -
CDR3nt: TGCGCCAGCAGCCAACTTACAGGAGGGGGCTATGGCTACACCTTC
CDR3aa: CASSQLTGGGYGYTF

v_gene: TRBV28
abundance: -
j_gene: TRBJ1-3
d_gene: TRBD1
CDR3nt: TGTGCCAGCAGTTCCCCGCTGATCAGGGGGCGAGTGTCTGGAAACACCATATATTTT
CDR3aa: CASSSPLIRGRVSGNTIYF

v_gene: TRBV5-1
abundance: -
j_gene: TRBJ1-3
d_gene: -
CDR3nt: TGCGCCAGCAGCTTGGTTACAGGGATCCCTGGAAACACCATATATTTT
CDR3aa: CASSLVTGIPGNTIYF

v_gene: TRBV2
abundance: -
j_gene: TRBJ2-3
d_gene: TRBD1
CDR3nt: TGTGCCAGCGGGCAAGGCAGGGGGTCCGATACGCAGTATTTT
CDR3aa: CASGQGRGSDTQYF

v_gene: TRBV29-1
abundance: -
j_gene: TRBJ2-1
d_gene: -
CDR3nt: TGCAGCGTTGGGATGGGGATTAGCGGAGCCTACAATGAGCAGTTCTTC
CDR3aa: CSVGMGISGAYNEQFF

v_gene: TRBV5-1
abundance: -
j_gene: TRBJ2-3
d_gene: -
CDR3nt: TGCGCCAGCAGCCCGGACCTTAAACAGAGAGATACGCAGTATTTT
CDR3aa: CASSPDLKQRDTQYF